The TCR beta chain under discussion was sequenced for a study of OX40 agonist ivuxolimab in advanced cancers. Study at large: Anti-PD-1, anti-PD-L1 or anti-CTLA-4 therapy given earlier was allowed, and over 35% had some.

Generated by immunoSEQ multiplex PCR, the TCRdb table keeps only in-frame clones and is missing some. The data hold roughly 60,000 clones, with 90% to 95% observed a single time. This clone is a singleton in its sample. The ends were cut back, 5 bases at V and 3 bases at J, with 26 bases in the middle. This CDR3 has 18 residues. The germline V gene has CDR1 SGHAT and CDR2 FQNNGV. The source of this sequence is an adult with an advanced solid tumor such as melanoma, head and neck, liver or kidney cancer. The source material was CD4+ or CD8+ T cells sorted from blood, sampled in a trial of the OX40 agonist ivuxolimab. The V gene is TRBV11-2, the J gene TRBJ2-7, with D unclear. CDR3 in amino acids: CASSPPLLGSRMVYEQYF. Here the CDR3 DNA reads TGTGCCAGCAGCCCCCCCCTGCTGGGGTCTAGGATGGTCTACGAGCAGTACTTC.